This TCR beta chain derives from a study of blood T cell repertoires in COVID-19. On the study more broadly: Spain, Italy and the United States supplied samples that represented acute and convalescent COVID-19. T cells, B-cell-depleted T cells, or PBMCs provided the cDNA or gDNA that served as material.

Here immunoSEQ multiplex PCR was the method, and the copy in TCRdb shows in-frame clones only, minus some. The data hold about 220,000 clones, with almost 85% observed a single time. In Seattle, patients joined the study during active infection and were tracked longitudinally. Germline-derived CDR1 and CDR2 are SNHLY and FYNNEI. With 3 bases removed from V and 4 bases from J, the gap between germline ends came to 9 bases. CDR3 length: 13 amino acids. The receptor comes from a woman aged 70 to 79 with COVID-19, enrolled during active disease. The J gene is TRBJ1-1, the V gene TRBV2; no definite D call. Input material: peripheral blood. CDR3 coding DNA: TGTGCCAGCAGTGACGGGATGTCCACTGAAGCTTTCTTT. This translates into CASSDGMSTEAFF.